This TCR beta chain was sequenced during a study of shared clonotypes between healthy human individuals. Study results and caveats: Sharing of clonotypes among donors was expected to vary with sequencing depth.

This CDR3 region has 15 residues. Germline CDR1 and CDR2: SNHLY and FYNNEI. V was shortened by 8 bases and J by 3 bases, with 20 bases between the two germline ends. Comment on this clone: Its matching antigen is unknown.

The naive CD8 subset, CD45RO-negative cells positively selected for CCR7, excluded terminally differentiated effector memory CD45RA+ cells. TCRdb's table, derived via immunoSEQ multiplex PCR, lists solely in-frame clones and lacks some. The sample has millions of clones, about 93% seen once. This TCR came from a man between 18 and 29 years old in good health. Some clones in this sample may be carry-over from other donors' samples. The sample comprised naive CD8+ T cells from PBMCs. J is TRBJ2-7 and V is TRBV2; D may be TRBD1 (7 bases). In DNA form, the CDR3 reads TGTGCCAGCTTAACACGGGCAGGGGGGCTCTACGAGCAGTACTTC. Its translation: CASLTRAGGLYEQYF.